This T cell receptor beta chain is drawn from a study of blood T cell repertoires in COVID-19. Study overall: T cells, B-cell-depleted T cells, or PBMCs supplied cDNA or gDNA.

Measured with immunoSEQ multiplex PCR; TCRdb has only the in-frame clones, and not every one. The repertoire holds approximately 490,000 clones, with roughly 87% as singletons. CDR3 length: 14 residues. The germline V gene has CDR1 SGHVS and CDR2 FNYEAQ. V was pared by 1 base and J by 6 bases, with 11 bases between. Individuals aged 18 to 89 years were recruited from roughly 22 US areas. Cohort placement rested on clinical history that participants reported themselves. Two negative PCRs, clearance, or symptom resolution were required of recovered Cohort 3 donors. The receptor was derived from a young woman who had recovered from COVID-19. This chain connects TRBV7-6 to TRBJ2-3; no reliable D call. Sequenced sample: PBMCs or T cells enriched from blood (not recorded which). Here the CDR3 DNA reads TGTGCCAGCAGCTTAGGCGGCGTGGCGGATACGCAGTATTTT. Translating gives CASSLGGVADTQYF. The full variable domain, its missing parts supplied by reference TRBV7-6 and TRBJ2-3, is GAGVSQSPRYKVTKRGQDVALRCDPISGHVSLYWYRQALGQGPEFLTYFNYEAQQDKSGLPNDRFSAERPEGSISTLTIQRTEQRDSAMYRCASSLGGVADTQYFGPGTRLTVL.